This TCR beta chain came from a study of T cell responses to AZD1222 COVID-19 vaccine. Some clones are missing from TCRdb's copy, which holds only in-frame ones; the method was immunoSEQ multiplex PCR. This sample yields about 110,000 clones, of which about four fifths are seen a single time; 4% to 5% belongs to the top ten. CDR1 and CDR2 (germline): SNHLY, FYNNEI. There are 14 residues in the CDR3. V trimming: 6 bases; J trimming: 5 bases; junction bases outside the gene matches: 5. The chain uses TRBV2 and TRBJ1-4, with TRBD1 matching over 8 bases. The sequence was collected from an adult in good health. The sample was peripheral blood, taken on day 0 of AZD1222 vaccination. Here the CDR3 DNA reads TGTGCCAGCAGGGCGTCAGGGGGCAATGAAAAACTGTTTTTT. Protein: CASRASGGNEKLFF.